The 27 T cell receptor beta chains below all came from one sample that was sequenced in a study of cytomegalovirus exposure and HLA in healthy donors. The study ran its PCR with 60 Vbeta and 13 Jbeta primers. Using immunoSEQ multiplex PCR, the repertoire was profiled, and TCRdb retains in-frame clones only, with some absent. The repertoire includes about 100,000 clones, about 69% of them detected once, and around 5% sits in the top ten. The material sequenced was PBMCs. These receptors were collected from a human donor in good health.

The chain is built from TRBV23-1 and TRBJ2-3; 8 positions match TRBD2. TRBV23-1 is an ORF, and what it does is uncertain. Trimming removed 0 bases from V and 1 base from J; junction bases left unmatched: 6. This CDR3 has 17 amino acids. This CDR3 reads CASSQSERERRTDTQYF. Written as DNA, the CDR3 is TGCGCCAGCAGTCAATCAGAGCGGGAGAGACGCACAGATACGCAGTATTTT.

This chain joins TRBV19 and TRBJ2-7; D ambiguous. Germline V gene sequence: CDR1 LNHDA, CDR2 SQIVND (reference sequence). This CDR3 is 13 amino acids long. Deletions cut 3 bases from V and 2 bases from J, with 8 bases between. The CDR3 spells CASSMGSAYEQYF. The CDR3 nucleotides read TGTGCCAGTAGTATGGGCTCAGCCTACGAGCAGTACTTC.

J is TRBJ2-7 and V is TRBV5-4; D might be TRBD2 (5 bases). The length of the CDR3 is 12 residues. Germline CDR1 is SGHNT and CDR2 is YYREEE (reference sequence). Trimming pared 2 bases from V and 7 bases from J, leaving 10 bases between. The CDR3 region is CASSFPGGEQYF. The DNA of the CDR3 is TGTGCCAGCAGCTTCCCCGGAGGAGAGCAGTACTTC.

This clone was observed a few times. This rearrangement joins TRBV7-8 to TRBJ1-2; D may be TRBD1 (5 bases). Germline V lookup: CDR1 SGHVS, CDR2 FQNEAQ. Trimming stripped 4 bases from V and 3 bases from J, with 12 bases between. The CDR3 is 14 residues long. The DNA of the CDR3 is TGTGCCAGCAGCTACCTACAGGCTGACTATGGCTACACCTTC. It codes for CASSYLQADYGYTF.

The rearrangement uses TRBV19 and TRBJ2-2, with 12 bases that match TRBD2. The trim removed 7 bases at V and 2 bases at J, leaving 2 bases unmatched. CDR3 length: 15 amino acids. CDR1 is LNHDA, CDR2 SQIVND, per germline (reference sequence). CDR3 residues: CASTSGRANTGELFF. The CDR3, as DNA: TGTGCCAGTACTAGCGGGAGGGCTAACACCGGGGAGCTGTTTTTT.

This clone was detected only a few times. V usage is TRBV27 and J usage is TRBJ1-5, with 10 bases identical to TRBD1. Germline CDR1 is MNHEY and CDR2 is SMNVEV (reference sequence). V dropped 5 bases and J dropped 0; count of bases not matched to a gene: 16. There are 20 residues in the CDR3. The CDR3 region is CASSPKPAGTGVYSNQPQHF. DNA of the CDR3: TGTGCCAGCAGTCCTAAACCAGCCGGGACAGGGGTTTATAGCAATCAGCCCCAGCATTTT.

CDR3 residues: CASSWYSGSLYEQYF. The CDR3 DNA follows: TGCGCCAGCAGCTGGTATAGCGGGAGCCTTTACGAGCAGTACTTC. The V and J genes are TRBV5-1 and TRBJ2-7; TRBD2 matches at 9 bases. The germline V gene has CDR1 SGHRS and CDR2 YFSETQ. Unmatched junction bases numbered 8, after V lost 3 bases and J lost 4 bases. The CDR3 has 15 residues.

This clone has only a few counts. Other nucleotide sequences from this sample produce the same CDR3. The chain employs TRBV29-1 and TRBJ1-2; D remains unclear. In germline, CDR1 is SQVTM, CDR2 ANQGSEA. The CDR3 has 13 residues. V lost 3 bases to trimming and J lost 2 bases, with 10 bases between them. The CDR3 protein is CSVDPTGNYGYTF. DNA for the CDR3: TGCAGCGTTGACCCGACGGGAAACTATGGCTACACCTTC.

Note on this clone: The sample holds other DNA sequences that translate to the same CDR3. V and J are TRBV10-3 and TRBJ1-4; TRBD1 is a possible D gene (5 bases). Germline V lookup: CDR1 ENHRY, CDR2 SYGVKD. This CDR3 is built from 13 residues. Deletions cut 0 bases from V and 8 bases from J, with 7 bases between. The CDR3 loop is CAISESAGEKLFF. In DNA, the CDR3 is TGTGCCATCAGTGAGTCCGCAGGGGAAAAACTGTTTTTT.

V and J are TRBV6-5 and TRBJ1-2; 9 bases line up with TRBD1. The CDR3 is made up of 14 amino acids. Germline-derived CDR1 and CDR2 are MNHEY and SVGAGI. Trimming took 2 bases from V and 8 from J; bases not matched to a gene: 6. The CDR3 loop reads CASSYAHRGQGYTF. As DNA, the CDR3 is TGTGCCAGCAGTTACGCCCACAGGGGGCAGGGCTACACCTTC.

This chain uses TRBV7-9 with TRBJ2-1; TRBD2 matches at 7 bases. V dropped 3 bases and J dropped 3; count of bases not matched to a gene: 5. From germline, CDR1 is SEHNR and CDR2 FQNEAQ (reference sequence). The CDR3 consists of 15 residues. The DNA for the CDR3 is TGTGCCAGCAGCTTGAGTTGGGACTACTACAATGAGCAGTTCTTC. It is translated as CASSLSWDYYNEQFF.

The V and J genes are TRBV29-1 and TRBJ2-7; D not resolved. Germline V gene data show CDR1 as SQVTM and CDR2 as ANQGSEA. With 6 bases removed from V and 2 bases from J, the gap between germline ends came to 14 bases. This CDR3 is 13 amino acids long. CDR3 amino acids: CSVHTGGTYEQYF. In nucleotides, the CDR3 is TGCAGCGTCCATACTGGCGGAACCTACGAGCAGTACTTC.

V and J are TRBV27 and TRBJ2-7, with 7 bases lining up with TRBD1. The length of the CDR3 is 17 residues. Germline V lookup: CDR1 MNHEY, CDR2 SMNVEV (reference sequence). With 0 bases clipped from V and 1 base from J, the junction kept 9 bases outside the gene matches. In nucleotides, the CDR3 is TGTGCCAGCAGTTTATCCCCCTCCCCGACAGGGTCCTACGAGCAGTACTTC. Encoded protein: CASSLSPSPTGSYEQYF.

This clone was picked up a small number of times. The chain couples TRBV27 to TRBJ1-1, with D possibly being TRBD1 (6 bases). The CDR3 contains 14 residues. V was clipped by 3 bases and J by 2 bases, with 10 bases between them. Looked up from germline, CDR1 is MNHEY and CDR2 is SMNVEV (reference sequence). The chain's CDR3 is CASSFQGGNTEAFF. The CDR3 DNA follows: TGTGCCAGCAGTTTCCAAGGGGGTAACACTGAAGCTTTCTTT.

This chain uses TRBV28 with TRBJ1-1, with TRBD1 as a possible D gene (5 bases). The CDR3 spans 15 residues. V shed 6 bases and J shed 0 bases, with 14 bases lying between them. In germline, CDR1 is MDHEN, CDR2 SYDVKM. CDR3 protein: CASRGGDSMNTEAFF. The CDR3, as DNA: TGTGCCAGCAGGGGGGGGGATTCTATGAACACTGAAGCTTTCTTT.

The table lists this clone with a few counts. The chain recombines TRBV29-1 with TRBJ2-7; 13 bases agree with TRBD2. The ends lost 6 bases at V and 3 bases at J; junction bases unmatched: 2. Germline CDR1 reads SQVTM; CDR2 reads ANQGSEA. The CDR3 totals 13 residues. The CDR3 spells CSVGTSGNYEQYF. The CDR3 DNA follows: TGCAGCGTGGGGACTAGCGGGAACTACGAGCAGTACTTC.

The chain combines TRBV5-1 with TRBJ1-1; perhaps TRBD1 as D (6 bases). Germline assignment: CDR1 SGHRS and CDR2 YFSETQ. This CDR3 spans 14 amino acids. Deletions cut 4 bases from V and 3 bases from J, with 13 bases between. Written as DNA, the CDR3 is TGCGCCAGCAGCCCTACAGGGACGGACACTGAAGCTTTCTTT. Translated: CASSPTGTDTEAFF.

The chain links TRBV29-1 to TRBJ2-1, with D perhaps TRBD2 (5 bases). The V end was cut by 4 bases, the J end by 4 bases, with 11 bases between. Germline assignment: CDR1 SQVTM and CDR2 ANQGSEA. The CDR3 spans 13 residues. Here the CDR3 reads CSVGGEEYNEQFF. For the CDR3, the DNA is TGCAGCGTTGGGGGAGAGGAATACAATGAGCAGTTCTTC.

This sequence joins TRBV27 and TRBJ2-2; TRBD2 aligns across 9 bases. Germline-derived CDR1 and CDR2 are MNHEY and SMNVEV (reference sequence). The CDR3 runs 15 residues. V trimming: 6 bases; J trimming: 4 bases; junction bases outside the gene matches: 6. The CDR3 DNA sequence: TGTGCCAGCAGGTGGAGCGGGGGGACCACCGGGGAGCTGTTTTTT. Protein sequence: CASRWSGGTTGELFF.

The V call is TRBV6-1, the J call TRBJ2-5; 11 bases are a match to TRBD2. The CDR3 is 15 residues long. Trimming cost V 7 bases and J 4 bases; bases outside gene matches: 8. Germline CDR1 is MNHNS and CDR2 is SASEGT. The CDR3 region has the DNA TGTGCCAGCAACAGACTAGCGGGATATGGAGAGACCCAGTACTTC. It codes for CASNRLAGYGETQYF.

The V call is TRBV5-1, the J call TRBJ2-7, with TRBD1 identical over 8 bases. In germline, CDR1 is SGHRS, CDR2 YFSETQ. The CDR3 is 17 amino acids. Losses at the gene ends were 0 bases for V and 5 bases for J; bases not matched to a gene: 13. This CDR3 is CASSLGWGRQGRDEQYF. CDR3 bases: TGCGCCAGCAGCTTGGGATGGGGTCGACAGGGGCGCGACGAGCAGTACTTC.

This clone was seen only a few times. The chain links TRBV6-6 to TRBJ1-5, with a weak D call TRBD1 (5 bases). CDR3 length: 15 amino acids. CDR1 is MNHNY and CDR2 is SVGAGI in the germline V gene (reference sequence). V shed 6 bases and J shed 1 base, with 13 bases lying between them. In DNA form, the CDR3 reads TGTGCCAGCAGAAAGGGGCGAACGAGCAATCAGCCCCAGCATTTT. Translation gives CASRKGRTSNQPQHF.

The chain recombines TRBV7-9 with TRBJ2-1, with 9 bases lining up with TRBD2. With 5 bases clipped from V and 5 bases from J, the junction kept 7 bases outside the gene matches. Germline CDR1 and CDR2: SEHNR and FQNEAQ (reference sequence). The CDR3 loop spans 15 amino acids. CDR3 nucleotide sequence: TGTGCCAGCAGCCCACCGGGACTAGCTGACAATGAGCAGTTCTTC. This encodes CASSPPGLADNEQFF.

The V and J genes are TRBV6-6 and TRBJ1-2; D possibly corresponds to TRBD1 (6 bases). The CDR3 has 15 amino acids. Germline V gene sequence: CDR1 MNHNY, CDR2 SVGAGI (reference sequence). Trimming removed 2 bases at V and 3 bases at J, with 13 bases between. CDR3 protein: CASSYAAGAYYGYTF. The CDR3 DNA is TGTGCCAGCAGTTACGCGGCAGGGGCCTACTATGGCTACACCTTC.

This clone has just a few counts. The J gene is TRBJ2-1, the V gene TRBV10-2, with 12 bases lining up with TRBD2. V lost 7 bases and J lost 5; bases outside the gene matches: 12. Germline CDR1 WSHSY, CDR2 SAAADI. The length of the CDR3 is 17 residues. Here the CDR3 reads CASTRLAGVGLNNEQFF. In DNA, the CDR3 is TGCGCCAGCACCCGACTAGCGGGAGTGGGGCTAAACAATGAGCAGTTCTTC.

The chain recombines TRBV4-2 with TRBJ2-7; a weak D match, TRBD1 (6 bases). V was cut by 0 bases and J by 6 bases, with 15 bases left in between. The CDR3 is 15 amino acids. In germline, CDR1 is LGHNA, CDR2 YNFKEQ. This chain's CDR3 is CASSQDYPDRLEQYF. CDR3 nucleotide sequence: TGTGCCAGCAGCCAAGATTACCCCGACAGGCTCGAGCAGTACTTC.

This clone was counted between two and nine times. The chain is built from TRBV7-3 and TRBJ2-2, with a weak D call TRBD2 (5 bases). The germline CDR1 and CDR2 sequences are SGHTA and FQGTGA. The CDR3 length is 16 residues. V lost 1 base and J 0 bases, leaving 9 bases between the germline ends. The DNA of the CDR3 is TGTGCCAGCAGCTTAAACTTACTAGCGAACACCGGGGAGCTGTTTTTT. Translated: CASSLNLLANTGELFF.